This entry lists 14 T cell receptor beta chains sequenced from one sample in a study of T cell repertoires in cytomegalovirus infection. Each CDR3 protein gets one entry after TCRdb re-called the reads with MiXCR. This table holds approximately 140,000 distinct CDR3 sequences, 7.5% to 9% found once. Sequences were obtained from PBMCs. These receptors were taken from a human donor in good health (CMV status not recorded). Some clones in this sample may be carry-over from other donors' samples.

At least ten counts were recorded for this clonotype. The CDR3 DNA follows: TGTGCCAGCAGCTTCGTTTCTAATGAGCAGTTCTTC. Protein: CASSFVSNEQFF. The J gene is TRBJ2-1, the V gene TRBV11-2; D is unresolved. Germline assignment: CDR1 SGHAT and CDR2 FQNNGV. This CDR3 region has 12 residues. V lost 3 bases and J 7 bases, leaving 7 bases between the germline ends.

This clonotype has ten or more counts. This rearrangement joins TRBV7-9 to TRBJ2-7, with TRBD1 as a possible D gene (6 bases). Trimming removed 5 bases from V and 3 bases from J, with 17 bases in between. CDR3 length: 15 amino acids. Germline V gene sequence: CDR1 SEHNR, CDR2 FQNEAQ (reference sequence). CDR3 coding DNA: TGTGCCAGCAGCCGCCAGCCAGGGGTGATCTACGAGCAGTACTTC. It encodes CASSRQPGVIYEQYF.

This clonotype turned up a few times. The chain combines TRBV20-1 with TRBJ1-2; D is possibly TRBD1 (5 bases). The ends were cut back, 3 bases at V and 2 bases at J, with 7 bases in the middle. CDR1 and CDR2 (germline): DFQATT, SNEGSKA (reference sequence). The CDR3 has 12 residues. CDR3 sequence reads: CSASPGNYGYTF. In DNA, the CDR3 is TGCAGTGCTAGTCCAGGGAACTATGGCTACACCTTC.

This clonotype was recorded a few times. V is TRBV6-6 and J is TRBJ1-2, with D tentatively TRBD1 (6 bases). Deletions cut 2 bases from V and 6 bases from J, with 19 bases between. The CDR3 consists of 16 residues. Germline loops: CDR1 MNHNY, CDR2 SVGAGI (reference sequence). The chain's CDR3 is CASSYGRGQLEDGYTF. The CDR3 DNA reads TGTGCCAGCAGTTACGGAAGAGGACAGTTGGAGGATGGCTACACCTTC.

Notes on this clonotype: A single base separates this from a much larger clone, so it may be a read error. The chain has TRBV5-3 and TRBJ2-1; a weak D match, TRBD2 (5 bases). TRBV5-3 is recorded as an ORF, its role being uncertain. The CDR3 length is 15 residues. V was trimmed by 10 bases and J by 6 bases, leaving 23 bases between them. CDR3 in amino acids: CAGSLEEALINEQFF. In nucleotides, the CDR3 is TGTGCCGGCAGCTTGGAGGAAGCCCTAATCAATGAGCAGTTCTTC.

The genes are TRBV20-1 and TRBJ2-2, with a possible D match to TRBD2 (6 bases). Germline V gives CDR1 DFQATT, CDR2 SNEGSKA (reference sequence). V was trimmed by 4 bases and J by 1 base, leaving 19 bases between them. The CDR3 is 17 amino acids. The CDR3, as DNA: TGCAGTGCTACGGAGGGTACCCCACGTTGGAACACCGGGGAGCTGTTTTTT. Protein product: CSATEGTPRWNTGELFF.

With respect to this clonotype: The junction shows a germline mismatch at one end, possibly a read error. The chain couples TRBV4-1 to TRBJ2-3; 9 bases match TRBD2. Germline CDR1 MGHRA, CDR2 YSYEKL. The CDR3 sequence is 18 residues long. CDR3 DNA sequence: TGTGCCAGCAGCCACCCTAGTCTAAGCGGGGGGACCACATATACGCAGTATTTT. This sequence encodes CASSHPSLSGGTTYTQYF.

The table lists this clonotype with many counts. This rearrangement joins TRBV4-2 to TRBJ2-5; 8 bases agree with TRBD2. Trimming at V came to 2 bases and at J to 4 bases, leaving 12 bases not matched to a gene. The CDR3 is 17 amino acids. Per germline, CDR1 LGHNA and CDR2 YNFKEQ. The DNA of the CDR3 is TGTGCCAGCAGCCAACCCAATAGCGGGGAGATGACAGAGACCCAGTACTTC. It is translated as CASSQPNSGEMTETQYF.

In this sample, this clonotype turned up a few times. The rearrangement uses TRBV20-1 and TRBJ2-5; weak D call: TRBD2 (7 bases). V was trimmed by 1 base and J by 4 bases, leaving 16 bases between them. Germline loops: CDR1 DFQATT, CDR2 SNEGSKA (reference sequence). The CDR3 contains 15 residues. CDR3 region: CSARAPTRGAETQYF. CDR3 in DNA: TGCAGTGCTAGAGCCCCGACCCGGGGGGCAGAGACCCAGTACTTC.

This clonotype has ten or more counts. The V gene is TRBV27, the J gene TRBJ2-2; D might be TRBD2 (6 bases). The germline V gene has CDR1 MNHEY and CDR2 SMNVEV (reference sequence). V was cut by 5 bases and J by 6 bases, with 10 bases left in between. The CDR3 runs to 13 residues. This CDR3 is CASSPWGAGELFF. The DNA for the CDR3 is TGTGCCAGCAGTCCATGGGGGGCCGGGGAGCTGTTTTTT.

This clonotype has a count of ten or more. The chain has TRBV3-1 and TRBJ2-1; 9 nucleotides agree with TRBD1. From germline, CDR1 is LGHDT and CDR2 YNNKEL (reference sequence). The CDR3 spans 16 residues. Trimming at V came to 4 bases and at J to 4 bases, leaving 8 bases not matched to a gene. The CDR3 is CASSLGQGSLYNEQFF. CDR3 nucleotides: TGTGCCAGCAGCCTCGGACAGGGGAGCCTTTACAATGAGCAGTTCTTC.

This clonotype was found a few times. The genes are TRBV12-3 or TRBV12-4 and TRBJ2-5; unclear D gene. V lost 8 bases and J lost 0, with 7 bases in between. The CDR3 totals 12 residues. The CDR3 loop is CASGSHQETQYF. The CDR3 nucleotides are TGTGCCAGCGGATCCCACCAAGAGACCCAGTACTTC.

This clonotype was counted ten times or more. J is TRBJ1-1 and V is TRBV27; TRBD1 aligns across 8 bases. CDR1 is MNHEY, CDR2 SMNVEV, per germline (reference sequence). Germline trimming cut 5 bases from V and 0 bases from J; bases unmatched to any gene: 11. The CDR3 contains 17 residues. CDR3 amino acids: CASSRRTGRDMNTEAFF. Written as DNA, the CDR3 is TGTGCCAGCAGTCGGCGGACAGGGCGGGACATGAACACTGAAGCTTTCTTT.

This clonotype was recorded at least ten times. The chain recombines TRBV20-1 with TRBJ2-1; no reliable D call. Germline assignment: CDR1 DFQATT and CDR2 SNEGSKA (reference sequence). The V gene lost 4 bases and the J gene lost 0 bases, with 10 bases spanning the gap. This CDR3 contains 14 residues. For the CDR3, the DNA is TGCAGTGCTAACGGACCAAGCTCCTACAATGAGCAGTTCTTC. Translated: CSANGPSSYNEQFF.